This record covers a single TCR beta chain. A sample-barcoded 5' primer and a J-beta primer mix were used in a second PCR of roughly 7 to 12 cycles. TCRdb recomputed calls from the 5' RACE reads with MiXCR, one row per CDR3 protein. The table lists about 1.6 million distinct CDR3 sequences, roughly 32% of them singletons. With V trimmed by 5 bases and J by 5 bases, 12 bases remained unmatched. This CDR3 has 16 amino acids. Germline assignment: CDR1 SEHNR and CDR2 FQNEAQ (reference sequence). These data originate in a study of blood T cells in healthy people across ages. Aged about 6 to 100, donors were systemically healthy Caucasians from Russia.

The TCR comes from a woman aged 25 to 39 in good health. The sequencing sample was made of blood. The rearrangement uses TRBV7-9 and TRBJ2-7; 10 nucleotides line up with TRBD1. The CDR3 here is CASSPWGTGVVHEQYF. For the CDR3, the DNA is TGTGCCAGCAGCCCCTGGGGGACAGGGGTGGTACACGAGCAGTACTTC.